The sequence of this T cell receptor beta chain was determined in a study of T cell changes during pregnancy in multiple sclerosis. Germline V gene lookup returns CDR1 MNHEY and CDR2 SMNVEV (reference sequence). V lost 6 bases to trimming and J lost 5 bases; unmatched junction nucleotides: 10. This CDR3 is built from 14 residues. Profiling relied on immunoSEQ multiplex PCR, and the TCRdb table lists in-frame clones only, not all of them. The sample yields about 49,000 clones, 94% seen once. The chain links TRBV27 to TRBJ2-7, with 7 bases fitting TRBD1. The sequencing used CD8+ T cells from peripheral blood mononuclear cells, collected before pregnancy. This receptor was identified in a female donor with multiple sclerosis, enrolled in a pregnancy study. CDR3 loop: CASRYSTGAHEQYF. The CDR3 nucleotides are TGTGCCAGCAGGTATTCCACAGGGGCCCACGAGCAGTACTTC.